The TCR beta chain under discussion was sequenced for a study of cytomegalovirus exposure and HLA in healthy donors. From germline, CDR1 is SNHLY and CDR2 FYNNEI. Trimming pared 5 bases from V and 2 bases from J, leaving 16 bases between. CDR3 length: 16 residues. Libraries were prepared by immunoSEQ multiplex PCR; TCRdb keeps only in-frame clonotypes and omits some of them. The data contain 150,000 to 170,000 clones, around 83% of them seen just once; the ten biggest clones take up less than 2.5%. Input material: PBMCs. This clonotype originated in a human donor in good health. The V gene is TRBV2, the J gene TRBJ1-3, with TRBD1 as a possible D gene (6 bases). The CDR3 DNA reads as TGTGCCAGCAGTAAACAGGGTAGGATTACTGGAAACACCATATATTTT. Translation gives CASSKQGRITGNTIYF.